This T cell receptor (beta chain) stems from a study of blood T cell repertoires in COVID-19. Data came from immunoSEQ multiplex PCR; TCRdb stores just in-frame clones and leaves some out. The table shows fewer than 200,000 clones, with 75% to 80% occurring only once. Germline lookup yields CDR1 SQVTM and CDR2 ANQGSEA. J was trimmed by 4 bases and V by 2 bases; bases with no gene match: 6. CDR3 size: 16 residues. J is TRBJ2-2 and V is TRBV29-1; TRBD1 agrees at 11 bases. Sequencing was performed on peripheral blood. The receptor was isolated from a woman aged 65 to 85 with acute or convalescent COVID-19. The DNA for the CDR3 is TGCAGCGTTGAAAGGGGGACAGGGGGTAGCACCGGGGAGCTGTTTTTT. It yields the protein CSVERGTGGSTGELFF.